A selection of T cell receptor beta chains follows, all from one sample in a study of pediatric ulcerative colitis. The data were produced by immunoSEQ multiplex PCR, yet TCRdb's version contains in-frame clones alone and is incomplete. This sample has 60,000 or so clones, with about 80% found just once. Specimen: blood. The receptors were gathered from a boy aged 5-17 years with moderate ulcerative colitis. CDR3s include the opening cysteine and the closing phenylalanine or tryptophan. D genes are given only for firm matches. Size values are once, few and many counts, or a class for expanded clones, and some rows have none.

j_call d_call clone_size v_call cdr3_nt cdr3_aa
TRBJ1-5 . . TRBV5-1 TGCGCCAGCAGCTTGGGTGAGGGGCGACATCAGCCCCAGCATTTT CASSLGEGRHQPQHF
TRBJ1-5 . . TRBV23-1 TGCGCCAGCAGTCAATCGGCCAGTAATAGCAATCAGCCCCAGCATTTT CASSQSASNSNQPQHF
TRBJ1-1 . . TRBV7-9 TGTGCCAGCAGCTTAGACCCGAACACTGAAGCTTTCTTT CASSLDPNTEAFF
TRBJ2-5 TRBD1 few TRBV18 TGTGCCAGCTCAACACGACTCACAGGGGAAGAGACCCAGTACTTC CASSTRLTGEETQYF
TRBJ1-5 . . TRBV29-1 TGCAGCGTTGAAGTAGGTGGGTACGATCAGCCCCAGCATTTT CSVEVGGYDQPQHF
TRBJ1-6 . few TRBV27 TGTGCCAGCAGGGGCCTCGGGGGACGCAATTCACCCCTCCACTTT CASRGLGGRNSPLHF
TRBJ2-3 . medium-sized TRBV7-6 TGTGCCAGCAGCTTAGGAGGAGGTGCAGATACGCAGTATTTT CASSLGGGADTQYF
TRBJ1-1 TRBD1 . TRBV12-5 TGTGCTAGTGGTTGGGCAACAGGGGTTTTGAACACTGAAGCTTTCTTT CASGWATGVLNTEAFF
TRBJ2-2 . . TRBV29-1 TGCAGCGTTGGCGCAGGAACCGGGGAGCTGTTTTTT CSVGAGTGELFF
TRBJ1-6 . few TRBV4-2 TGTGCCAGCAGCCAAGGACAGAGCGATTCACCCCTCCACTTT CASSQGQSDSPLHF
TRBJ2-7 TRBD1 . TRBV10-3 TGTGCCATCAGTGGATGGACAGGGGCTCGCGAGCAGTACTTC CAISGWTGAREQYF
TRBJ1-1 . . TRBV28 TGTGCCAGCAGTACATTCAGGGACACTGAAGCTTTCTTT CASSTFRDTEAFF
TRBJ1-1 . . TRBV6-5 TGTGCCAGCAGCCGACCCAAGGGGGTGAACACTGAAGCTTTCTTT CASSRPKGVNTEAFF
TRBJ2-1 TRBD2 . TRBV5-1 TGCGCCAGCAGCTGGGGGGGAAACAATGAGCAGTTCTTC CASSWGGNNEQFF
TRBJ1-2 . . TRBV27 TGTGCCAGCAGGCCTGTGGGCGCCGGCTATGGCTACACCTTC CASRPVGAGYGYTF
TRBJ2-3 . few TRBV4-2 TGTGCCAGCAGCCCCATCGGCAGGCGCACAGATACGCAGTATTTT CASSPIGRRTDTQYF
TRBJ2-2 . . TRBV19 TGTGCCAGTAACCGGCCCGGGGAGCTGTTTTTT CASNRPGELFF
TRBJ1-5 TRBD1 . TRBV18 TGTGCCAGCTCACTTTCTTACCGGGACAGGGGGCATCAGCCCCAGCATTTT CASSLSYRDRGHQPQHF
TRBJ2-2 TRBD2 once TRBV13 TGTGCCAGCAGCCCCCGGGGCAGCGGGAGCACCGGGGAGCTGTTTTTT CASSPRGSGSTGELFF
TRBJ1-2 . . TRBV25-1 TGTGCCAGCAGTGAATTGGGAGGGACACCGACCTTC CASSELGGTPTF
TRBJ1-2 . . TRBV2 TGTGCCAACAAGATCAGGGACCGCGGGGGCTACACCTTC CANKIRDRGGYTF
TRBJ1-2 . . TRBV7-3 TGTGCCAGCAGCCAAAATCACAGGGATAACTATGGCTACACCTTC CASSQNHRDNYGYTF
TRBJ2-7 TRBD1 . TRBV6-5 TGTGCCAGCAGTTACGGACAGGGGAGCTACGAGCAGTACTTC CASSYGQGSYEQYF
TRBJ1-5 TRBD1 . TRBV6-5 TGTGCCAGCCGGACAGGGAACAATCAGCCCCAGCATTTT CASRTGNNQPQHF
TRBJ1-2 . . TRBV7-9 TGTGCCAGCAGCTTAGGTACAGGGAATGGCTACACCTTC CASSLGTGNGYTF
TRBJ1-2 . once TRBV29-1 TGCAGCGTTGGGGGGGTTCTGGCTGGCTACACCTTC CSVGGVLAGYTF
TRBJ1-1 . few TRBV5-1 TGCGCCAGCAGCTTGAACCAGGGTGTTGAAGCTTTCTTT CASSLNQGVEAFF
TRBJ2-2 . . TRBV7-6 TGTGCCAGCAGCCGTACTCGTGGCACCGGGGAGCTGTTTTTT CASSRTRGTGELFF
TRBJ1-1 . few TRBV19 TGTGCCAGTAGTATGGGGCCGGTGGCTTTCTTT CASSMGPVAFF
TRBJ1-6 . . TRBV19 TGTGCCAGTAGTGTCACCGCACGGGATTCACCCCTCCACTTT CASSVTARDSPLHF
TRBJ1-2 TRBD1 . TRBV27 TGTGCCAGCAGTTCCCGGACAGGGATAGACTATGGCTACACCTTC CASSSRTGIDYGYTF
TRBJ1-1 . . TRBV30 TGTGCCTGGAGTGTAGAGGGCAGGGGGAACACTGAAGCTTTCTTT CAWSVEGRGNTEAFF
TRBJ2-7 . few TRBV30 TGTGCCTGGAGTGTCGGGGACGTATTGTACGAGCAGTACTTC CAWSVGDVLYEQYF
TRBJ2-3 . . TRBV20-1 TGCAGTGCTAGATCTGGAGATACGCAGTATTTT CSARSGDTQYF
TRBJ2-7 . . TRBV30 TGTGCCTGGAGTGTACTAGACAAGGACGAGCAGTACTTC CAWSVLDKDEQYF
TRBJ1-3 . . TRBV30 TGTGCCTGGAGTGTACCGAGGAGGACCTCTGGAAACACCATATATTTT CAWSVPRRTSGNTIYF
TRBJ2-3 TRBD2 few TRBV5-1 TGCGCCAGCGGAGCCGGGACTAGGATTAGCACAGATACGCAGTATTTT CASGAGTRISTDTQYF
TRBJ2-7 TRBD2 . TRBV6-1 TGTGCCAGCAGTGAAGAAGGACTAGCCTTCTCCTACGAGCAGTACTTC CASSEEGLAFSYEQYF
TRBJ1-4 . . TRBV30 TGTGCCGGGGCCTTGCAATGGGGCATGGTTAATGAAAAACTGTTTTTT CAGALQWGMVNEKLFF
TRBJ2-2 . . TRBV7-2 TGTGCCAGCAGCCCAAACACCGGGGAGCTGTTTTTT CASSPNTGELFF
TRBJ1-4 TRBD1 . TRBV19 TGTGCCAGCCTGGCAGGGGGAAATGAAAAACTGTTTTTT CASLAGGNEKLFF
TRBJ2-1 . . TRBV2 TGTGCCAGCAGTGAACTTATCCCGAGGGATAATGAGCAGTTCTTC CASSELIPRDNEQFF
TRBJ1-1 . . TRBV20-1 TGCAGTGTGGGCGCGAACACTGAAGCTTTCTTT CSVGANTEAFF
TRBJ2-5 TRBD2 once TRBV5-1 TGCGCCAGCAGCTTGGCGAGCGGGGCCCGAGAAGAGACCCAGTACTTC CASSLASGAREETQYF
TRBJ1-3 . . TRBV2 TGTGTCCCCAGACAGGAAGAAAACACCATATATTTT CVPRQEENTIYF
TRBJ2-7 . . TRBV27 TGTGCCAGCAGGGCAGCCCTACTAAGTATACACTCCTACGAGCAGTACTTC CASRAALLSIHSYEQYF
TRBJ1-2 . . TRBV4-1 TGCGCCAGCAGCCAAGGCAGGCTTGATGGCTACACCTTC CASSQGRLDGYTF
TRBJ2-1 TRBD2 . TRBV10-1 TGCGCCAGCAGCCTAGCGGGGTTCAACAATGAGCAGTTCTTC CASSLAGFNNEQFF